These 31 T cell receptor beta chains were all obtained from the same sample, sequenced in a study of cytomegalovirus exposure and HLA in healthy donors (dated by TCRdb to 2016 to 2017). Library prep was done by the immunoSEQ multiplex PCR assay. A mixture of 60 forward primers for TCR Vbeta segments and 13 reverse primers for TCR Jbeta segments was used in the multiplex PCR. The table comes from immuneACCESS by way of TCRdb, which keeps in-frame sequences with V and J called. Part of the clones is missing from these tables; in studies checked, under half for an unresolved V gene and the rest for unknown reasons. The table of this sample itemizes over 120,000 clones. About 0.96% of the sample lies in the top ten. Sequenced: PBMCs. The receptors come from a male donor in good health and CMV-seronegative.

The chain uses TRBV27 and TRBJ1-5; the match to TRBD1 covers 10 bases. The junction had 7 bases not matched to a gene; V was cut back by 5 bases and J by 3 bases. Germline lookup yields CDR1 MNHEY and CDR2 SMNVEV (reference sequence). The length of the CDR3 is 16 residues. The CDR3 DNA is TGTGCCAGCAGTACAGACAGGGGGCCTCACAATCAGCCCCAGCATTTT. Its translation: CASSTDRGPHNQPQHF.

This chain uses TRBV5-1 with TRBJ2-1; 14 bases agree with TRBD2. Trimming at V came to 4 bases and at J to 8 bases, leaving 11 bases not matched to a gene. The CDR3 length is 17 residues. Germline CDR1 SGHRS, CDR2 YFSETQ. The CDR3 loop reads CASSPHAGLAGDHEQFF. The DNA of the CDR3 is TGCGCCAGCAGCCCCCATGCGGGACTAGCGGGAGACCATGAGCAGTTCTTC.

CDR3 region: CAYSRGLVGAQPQHF. The CDR3 nucleotides read TGTGCCTACTCTAGGGGCCTCGTTGGGGCCCAGCCCCAGCATTTT. The J gene is TRBJ1-5, the V gene TRBV30, with D perhaps TRBD1 (5 bases). Per the germline V gene, CDR1 is GTSNPN and CDR2 is SVGIG (reference sequence). Trimming removed 7 bases at V and 7 bases at J, with 23 bases between. The CDR3 runs 15 residues.

The V gene is TRBV13, the J gene TRBJ2-5; 11 nucleotides agree with TRBD2. The V gene end was trimmed by 7 bases and the J gene end by 1 base; junction bases not matched to a gene: 5. CDR3 length equals 15 residues. Germline V CDR1 and CDR2: PRHDT, FYEKMQ (reference sequence). The CDR3 loop is CASKPGTSGQETQYF. CDR3 in DNA: TGTGCCAGCAAGCCCGGGACTAGCGGCCAAGAGACCCAGTACTTC.

The V gene is TRBV4-3, the J gene TRBJ2-5; maybe TRBD1 (6 bases). Germline CDR1 is LGHNA and CDR2 is YSLEER. V lost 1 base to trimming and J lost 3 bases, with 12 bases between them. The CDR3 consists of 15 residues. Here the CDR3 reads CASSQVGQGKETQYF. CDR3 coding DNA: TGCGCCAGCAGCCAAGTCGGGCAGGGGAAAGAGACCCAGTACTTC.

The V gene is TRBV20-1, the J gene TRBJ2-7, with D tentatively TRBD2 (5 bases). V was shortened by 1 base and J by 7 bases, with 5 bases between the two germline ends. In germline, CDR1 is DFQATT, CDR2 SNEGSKA (reference sequence). The CDR3 has 10 residues. CDR3 residues: CSARAGEQYF. The DNA of the CDR3 is TGCAGTGCTAGAGCGGGGGAGCAGTACTTC.

This sequence joins TRBV6-5 and TRBJ1-2; 7 positions agree with TRBD1. The germline V gene encodes CDR1 MNHEY and CDR2 SVGAGI. The CDR3 totals 15 residues. Losses at the gene ends were 2 bases for V and 4 bases for J; bases not matched to a gene: 7. CDR3 residues: CASSYARQGPYGYTF. DNA of the CDR3: TGTGCCAGCAGTTACGCGAGACAGGGACCCTATGGCTACACCTTC.

The CDR3 sequence: CAWSAHRGKEQYF. The DNA for the CDR3 is TGTGCCTGGAGTGCTCACCGGGGGAAGGAGCAGTACTTC. The chain joins TRBV30 to TRBJ2-7; a weak D match, TRBD2 (6 bases). The CDR3 sequence is 13 residues long. V lost 1 base to trimming and J lost 7 bases, with 14 bases between them. The germline V gene has CDR1 GTSNPN and CDR2 SVGIG (reference sequence).

This rearrangement joins TRBV7-2 to TRBJ1-2; a possible D gene is TRBD1 (5 bases). This CDR3 is 14 amino acids long. V lost 4 bases, J lost 3 bases, and 12 bases lay in between. From germline, CDR1 is SGHTA and CDR2 FQGNSA. CDR3 residues: CASSSDGGDYGYTF. CDR3 in DNA: TGTGCCAGCAGCTCGGACGGGGGGGACTATGGCTACACCTTC.

V usage is TRBV29-1 and J usage is TRBJ2-3; D not certain. The CDR3 spans 14 residues. The V gene lost 4 bases and the J gene lost 3 bases, with 14 bases spanning the gap. CDR1 and CDR2 from the germline V gene are SQVTM and ANQGSEA. Written as DNA, the CDR3 is TGCAGCGTTGTATCGGTTTCCGGTACAGATACGCAGTATTTT. Protein sequence: CSVVSVSGTDTQYF.

In DNA form, the CDR3 reads TGTGCCAGTAGTATTTCCCGGAACACCGGGGAGCTGTTTTTT. Its protein is CASSISRNTGELFF. J is TRBJ2-2 and V is TRBV19; D gene uncertain. CDR3 length equals 14 residues. V lost 3 bases and J lost 1, with 6 bases in between. The V gene's germline CDR1 is LNHDA and CDR2 SQIVND (reference sequence).

The chain carries TRBV30 and TRBJ1-5, with D tentatively TRBD1 (5 bases). In germline, CDR1 is GTSNPN, CDR2 SVGIG (reference sequence). The CDR3 spans 15 residues. V lost 1 base and J 1 base, leaving 11 bases between the germline ends. The CDR3 loop reads CAWSEGLWSNQPQHF. The DNA of the CDR3 is TGTGCCTGGAGTGAGGGACTGTGGAGCAATCAGCCCCAGCATTTT.

J is TRBJ1-2 and V is TRBV10-2; 7 bases match TRBD1. The germline V gene has CDR1 WSHSY and CDR2 SAAADI. The CDR3 is 13 amino acids. J gave up 7 bases and V 4 bases, and 6 bases lay outside the gene matches. For the CDR3, the DNA is TGCGCCAGCAGTGTCCGACAGGGAGCTGGCTACACCTTC. Protein sequence: CASSVRQGAGYTF.

The V and J genes are TRBV27 and TRBJ2-3; 11 positions agree with TRBD2. In germline, CDR1 is MNHEY, CDR2 SMNVEV (reference sequence). This CDR3 spans 14 amino acids. V lost 5 bases to trimming and J lost 4 bases; unmatched junction nucleotides: 2. The CDR3 loop is CASSLGLAADTQYF. DNA for the CDR3: TGTGCCAGCAGTCTGGGACTAGCGGCAGATACGCAGTATTTT.

The V and J genes are TRBV18 and TRBJ2-5, with a possible D match to TRBD2 (6 bases). The CDR3 runs to 17 residues. V was trimmed by 3 bases and J by 5 bases, leaving 22 bases between them. Germline V gives CDR1 KGHSH, CDR2 LQKENI. This chain's CDR3 is CASSPLSATPGGETQYF. The CDR3 DNA reads TGTGCCAGCTCACCCCTTTCGGCCACCCCTGGGGGGGAGACCCAGTACTTC. The whole variable domain, remainder taken from reference TRBV18 and TRBJ2-5, is NAGVMQNPRHLVRRRGQEARLRCSPMKGHSHVYWYRQLPEEGLKFMVYLQKENIIDESGMPKERFSAEFPKEGPSILRIQQVVRGDSAAYFCASSPLSATPGGETQYFGPGTRLLVL.

V gene TRBV11-2 combines with J gene TRBJ1-2; D gene ambiguous. Trimming took 1 base from V and 4 from J, leaving 4 bases between them. The germline CDR1 and CDR2 sequences are SGHAT and FQNNGV. This CDR3 has 12 residues. Here the CDR3 reads CASSLVAYGYTF. In DNA, the CDR3 is TGTGCCAGCAGCTTAGTGGCCTATGGCTACACCTTC.

The chain is built from TRBV4-3 and TRBJ1-5; D is perhaps TRBD1 (6 bases). V shed 4 bases and J shed 2 bases, with 24 bases lying between them. The length of the CDR3 is 19 residues. Germline V gene sequence: CDR1 LGHNA, CDR2 YSLEER. CDR3: CASSPGIFYPDSGNQPQHF. The CDR3 DNA is TGCGCCAGCAGCCCCGGAATATTTTACCCGGACAGTGGCAATCAGCCCCAGCATTTT.

This chain links TRBV28 with TRBJ1-2; the D is unclear. The germline gives CDR1 MDHEN, CDR2 SYDVKM. The CDR3 has 14 amino acids. Trimming stripped 6 bases from V and 0 bases from J, with 11 bases between. DNA of the CDR3: TGTGCCAGCAGCAGAGGGAGGGCTAACTATGGCTACACCTTC. Translation: CASSRGRANYGYTF.

The J gene is TRBJ1-6, the V gene TRBV11-2, with a tentative D call TRBD1 (6 bases). Germline V gene lookup returns CDR1 SGHAT and CDR2 FQNNGV. V shed 7 bases and J shed 9 bases, with 10 bases lying between them. CDR3 length: 12 amino acids. In DNA, the CDR3 is TGTGCCAGCACCCTGACAGGTTCACCCCTCCACTTT. Protein: CASTLTGSPLHF.

The chain couples TRBV11-2 to TRBJ2-7; D might be TRBD2 (6 bases). The V end was cut by 3 bases, the J end by 2 bases, with 17 bases between. Germline lookup yields CDR1 SGHAT and CDR2 FQNNGV. The CDR3 loop spans 16 amino acids. The CDR3 sequence: CASSFGGRRFPYEQYF. CDR3 nucleotides: TGTGCCAGCAGCTTCGGAGGGCGGCGGTTTCCCTACGAGCAGTACTTC.

CDR3 DNA sequence: TGTGCCAGCAGTTACTCGGGGGCGGACTATGGCTACACCTTC. As protein: CASSYSGADYGYTF. V usage is TRBV6-6 and J usage is TRBJ1-2; possible D gene TRBD1, 6 bases. Germline V gene sequence: CDR1 MNHNY, CDR2 SVGAGI (reference sequence). V was shortened by 0 bases and J by 3 bases, with 8 bases between the two germline ends. This CDR3 comprises 14 residues.

This chain connects TRBV29-1 to TRBJ2-7, with a possible D match to TRBD2 (5 bases). CDR1 is SQVTM, CDR2 ANQGSEA, per germline. The V end lost 3 bases, the J end lost 3 bases, and 12 bases lay between the germline ends. The CDR3 is made up of 13 amino acids. CDR3 loop: CSVEGSARYEQYF. In DNA, the CDR3 is TGCAGCGTTGAGGGTAGCGCCCGCTACGAGCAGTACTTC.

This chain links TRBV4-3 with TRBJ2-1; 11 nucleotides match TRBD2. Per germline, CDR1 LGHNA and CDR2 YSLEER. The CDR3 consists of 19 residues. The ends lost 2 bases at V and 4 bases at J; junction bases unmatched: 13. DNA for the CDR3: TGCGCCAGCAGCCAATCCATCCCGAAACTAGCGGGGGTATACAATGAGCAGTTCTTC. It codes for CASSQSIPKLAGVYNEQFF.

The chain carries TRBV5-1 and TRBJ2-1; 9 bases fit TRBD1. The junction had 17 bases not matched to a gene; V was cut back by 4 bases and J by 6 bases. The germline V gene encodes CDR1 SGHRS and CDR2 YFSETQ. CDR3 length: 18 amino acids. The CDR3 region is CASSPVGTGLIPFNEQFF. The CDR3, as DNA: TGCGCCAGCAGCCCGGTCGGGACAGGGCTCATTCCCTTCAATGAGCAGTTCTTC.

This sequence joins TRBV30 and TRBJ2-5; D remains unclear. CDR1 and CDR2 (germline): GTSNPN, SVGIG (reference sequence). Trimming removed 0 bases at V and 2 bases at J, with 13 bases between. The CDR3 totals 15 residues. The chain's CDR3 is CAWSVRRQTQETQYF. CDR3 bases: TGTGCCTGGAGTGTAAGGCGGCAGACTCAAGAGACCCAGTACTTC.

J is TRBJ2-5 and V is TRBV5-1; D perhaps matches TRBD2 (6 bases). The CDR3 covers 15 residues. The V end was cut by 4 bases, the J end by 2 bases, with 15 bases between. Germline values: CDR1 SGHRS, CDR2 YFSETQ. The CDR3 region is CASSRGLFEQETQYF. CDR3 DNA: TGCGCCAGCAGCAGGGGACTTTTTGAACAAGAGACCCAGTACTTC.

The chain uses TRBV30 and TRBJ1-4; D is uncertain. Trimming cost V 5 bases and J 0 bases, with 7 bases left between them. CDR1 is GTSNPN and CDR2 is SVGIG in the germline V gene (reference sequence). The CDR3 runs to 13 residues. As DNA, the CDR3 is TGTGCCTGGGACGGAGCAACTAATGAAAAACTGTTTTTT. Its translation: CAWDGATNEKLFF. Full variable domain (rest looked up from reference TRBV30 and TRBJ1-4): SQTIHQWPATLVQPVGSPLSLECTVEGTSNPNLYWYRQAAGRGLQLLFYSVGIGQISSEVPQNLSASRPQDRQFILSSKKLLLSDSGFYLCAWDGATNEKLFFGSGTQLSVL.

The V and J genes are TRBV27 and TRBJ1-5, with 8 bases that match TRBD1. V lost 5 bases and J lost 4; bases outside the gene matches: 1. In germline, CDR1 is MNHEY, CDR2 SMNVEV (reference sequence). This CDR3 spans 13 amino acids. The DNA of the CDR3 is TGTGCCAGCAGTGGGACAGGAAATCAGCCCCAGCATTTT. It translates to CASSGTGNQPQHF.

A note on this clone: The junction departs from germline at one end; a sequencing error may be responsible. The rearrangement uses TRBV30 and TRBJ2-5; 7 nucleotides match TRBD1. CDR1 and CDR2 from the germline V gene are GTSNPN and SVGIG (reference sequence). The CDR3 totals 12 residues. The CDR3 region is CAWGVSKGGEYF. The CDR3 nucleotides are TGTGCCTGGGGTGTCTCAAAAGGGGGCGAGTACTTC.

The chain has TRBV29-1 and TRBJ2-1; TRBD1 aligns across 10 bases. This CDR3 region has 18 residues. Germline V CDR1 and CDR2: SQVTM, ANQGSEA. V gave up 3 bases and J gave up 5 bases; unmatched junction bases: 16. This chain's CDR3 is CSVEGQRVRTGGNNEQFF. The CDR3 DNA sequence: TGCAGCGTTGAGGGGCAAAGGGTTAGGACAGGGGGGAACAATGAGCAGTTCTTC.

The chain couples TRBV28 to TRBJ2-5; D not certain. Between the trimmed V and J ends, which lost 6 bases and 0 bases, there was a span of 20 bases. Per the germline V gene, CDR1 is MDHEN and CDR2 is SYDVKM. The CDR3 is 17 residues long. In nucleotides, the CDR3 is TGTGCCAGCAGCACCGAAATGATTGGAGTAGACCAAGAGACCCAGTACTTC. Translating it yields CASSTEMIGVDQETQYF.